This TCR beta chain was captured by sequencing in a study of cytomegalovirus exposure and HLA in healthy donors. Study-wide results and limits: There were some 150 TCR beta chains listed as cytomegalovirus-associated. Using the classifier, cytomegalovirus status was reportedly diagnosed with high specificity and sensitivity.

Clones were sequenced by immunoSEQ multiplex PCR, and TCRdb holds only the in-frame ones, with some missing. The table shows tens of thousands of clones, with around 90% occurring only once. The CDR3 is 11 residues long. In germline, CDR1 is SEHNR, CDR2 FQNEAQ (reference sequence). V was cut by 6 bases and J by 14 bases, with 14 bases left in between. Details on this clone: Its cognate antigen is unknown.

The donors were in the approximately 120-subject validation cohort; that cohort was separate from the roughly 730-subject first cohort. The chain combines TRBV7-9 with TRBJ2-1; D perhaps matches TRBD1 (6 bases). The sequencing sample was made of PBMCs. The source is a man aged 25-40 years in good health and CMV-seronegative. CDR3 amino acids: CASRVGQFKFF. In DNA form, the CDR3 reads TGTGCCAGCAGGGTCGGACAGTTTAAGTTCTTC.